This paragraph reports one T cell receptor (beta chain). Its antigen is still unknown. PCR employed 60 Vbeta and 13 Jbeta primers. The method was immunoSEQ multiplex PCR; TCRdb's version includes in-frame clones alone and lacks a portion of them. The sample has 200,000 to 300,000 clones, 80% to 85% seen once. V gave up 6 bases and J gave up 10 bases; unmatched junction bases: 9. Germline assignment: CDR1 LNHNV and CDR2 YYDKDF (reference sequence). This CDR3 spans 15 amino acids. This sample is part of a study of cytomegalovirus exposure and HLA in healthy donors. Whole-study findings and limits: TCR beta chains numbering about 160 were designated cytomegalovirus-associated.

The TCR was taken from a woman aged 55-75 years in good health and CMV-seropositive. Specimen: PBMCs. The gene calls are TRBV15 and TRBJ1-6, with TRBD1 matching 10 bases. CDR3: CATRLPGQGNSPLHF. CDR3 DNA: TGTGCCACCAGACTTCCGGGACAGGGGAACTCACCCCTCCACTTT.